The 6 T cell receptor beta chains listed next were all sequenced from one sample in a study of T cell repertoires in cytomegalovirus infection. No antigens are known for them. TCRdb called the reads again in MiXCR, with one record for every CDR3 protein. The sample shows about 52,000 distinct CDR3 sequences, 15% to 25% of them seen only once. Sample: CD8+ T cells from cultured PBMCs, taken from culture after CMV antigen stimulation. The source of these receptors is a human donor in good health (CMV status not recorded). Some clones in this sample may be carry-over from other donors' samples.

This clonotype was detected only a few times. J is TRBJ1-1 and V is TRBV9, with 8 bases lining up with TRBD1. This CDR3 has 15 amino acids. Germline V CDR1 and CDR2: SGDLS, YYNGEE. With 4 bases clipped from V and 1 base from J, the junction kept 6 bases outside the gene matches. CDR3 sequence: CASSPYRGGNTEAFF. CDR3 nucleotides: TGTGCCAGCAGCCCGTACAGGGGGGGGAACACTGAAGCTTTCTTT.

The chain uses TRBV14 and TRBJ2-1; 13 bases match TRBD2. Per the germline V gene, CDR1 is SGHDN and CDR2 is FVKESK. The ends lost 1 base at V and 9 bases at J; junction bases unmatched: 3. There are 15 residues in the CDR3. DNA of the CDR3: TGTGCCAGCAGCCAAGGACTAGCGGGAGGTAGTGAGCAGTTCTTC. This codes for CASSQGLAGGSEQFF.

This chain connects TRBV6-5 to TRBJ2-2; D is ambiguous. Per the germline V gene, CDR1 is MNHEY and CDR2 is SVGAGI. Between the trimmed V and J ends, which lost 0 bases and 7 bases, there was a span of 6 bases. The CDR3 runs to 13 residues. The CDR3 region is CASSYSSVGELFF. CDR3 coding DNA: TGTGCCAGCAGTTACTCTTCCGTCGGGGAGCTGTTTTTT.

V and J are TRBV15 and TRBJ1-5; D gene ambiguous. CDR1 and CDR2 from the germline V gene are LNHNV and YYDKDF (reference sequence). This CDR3 is 14 amino acids long. The V and J ends lost 11 bases and 2 bases respectively, with 16 bases between them. As DNA, the CDR3 is TGTGCCCCAAACCCGCCGAAGGGCAATCAGCCCCAGCATTTT. Translating gives CAPNPPKGNQPQHF.

This clonotype appeared many times. The V and J genes are TRBV7-6 and TRBJ1-4; D gene ambiguous. The CDR3 is 13 amino acids. V lost 2 bases and J lost 5, with 6 bases in between. Germline values: CDR1 SGHVS, CDR2 FNYEAQ. The CDR3 sequence is CASSLSMNEKLFF. CDR3 bases: TGTGCCAGCAGCTTATCGATGAATGAAAAACTGTTTTTT.

This clonotype has just a few counts. The chain is built from TRBV7-8 and TRBJ2-1, with 10 bases fitting TRBD2. The junction had 7 bases not matched to a gene; V was cut back by 5 bases and J by 6 bases. Germline V gives CDR1 SGHVS, CDR2 FQNEAQ. The CDR3 is 15 amino acids. The CDR3: CASSPSGSRGNEQFF. The CDR3 region has the DNA TGTGCCAGCAGCCCTAGCGGGAGTCGGGGCAATGAGCAGTTCTTC.